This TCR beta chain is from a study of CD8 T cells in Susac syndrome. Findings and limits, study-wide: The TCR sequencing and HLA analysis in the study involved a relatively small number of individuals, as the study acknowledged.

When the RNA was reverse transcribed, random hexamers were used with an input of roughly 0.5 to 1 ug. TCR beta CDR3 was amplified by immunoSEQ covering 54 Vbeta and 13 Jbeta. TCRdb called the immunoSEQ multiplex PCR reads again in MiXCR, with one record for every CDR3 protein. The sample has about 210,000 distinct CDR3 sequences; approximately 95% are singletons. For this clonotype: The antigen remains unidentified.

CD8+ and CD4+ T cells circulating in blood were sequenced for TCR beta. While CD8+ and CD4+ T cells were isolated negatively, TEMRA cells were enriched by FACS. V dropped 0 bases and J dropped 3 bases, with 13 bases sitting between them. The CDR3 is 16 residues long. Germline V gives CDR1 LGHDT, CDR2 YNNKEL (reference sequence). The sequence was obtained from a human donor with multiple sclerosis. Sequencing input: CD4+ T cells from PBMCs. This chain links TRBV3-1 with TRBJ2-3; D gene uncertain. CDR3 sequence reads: CASSQDRPPATDTQYF. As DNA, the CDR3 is TGTGCCAGCAGCCAAGATAGGCCTCCGGCGACAGATACGCAGTATTTT.